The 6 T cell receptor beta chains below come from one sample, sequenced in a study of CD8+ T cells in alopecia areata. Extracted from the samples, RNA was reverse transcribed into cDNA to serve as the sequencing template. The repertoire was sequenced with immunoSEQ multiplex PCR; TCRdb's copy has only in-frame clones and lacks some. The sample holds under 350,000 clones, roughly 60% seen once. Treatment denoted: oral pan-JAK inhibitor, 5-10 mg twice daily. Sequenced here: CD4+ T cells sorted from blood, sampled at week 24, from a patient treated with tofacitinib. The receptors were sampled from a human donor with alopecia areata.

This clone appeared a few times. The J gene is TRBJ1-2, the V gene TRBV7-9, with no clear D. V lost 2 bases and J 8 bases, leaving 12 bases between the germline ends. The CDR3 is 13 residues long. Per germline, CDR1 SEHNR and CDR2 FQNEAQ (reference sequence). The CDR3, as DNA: TGTGCCAGCAGCTTACCGGTCCTGGAGGGCTACACCTTC. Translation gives CASSLPVLEGYTF.

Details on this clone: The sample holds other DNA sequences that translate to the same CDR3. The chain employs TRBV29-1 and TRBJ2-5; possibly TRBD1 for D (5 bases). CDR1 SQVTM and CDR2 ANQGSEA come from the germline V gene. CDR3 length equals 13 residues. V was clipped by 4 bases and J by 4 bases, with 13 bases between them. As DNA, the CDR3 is TGCAGCGTTGGTTTAGGGGTGGGAGAGACCCAGTACTTC. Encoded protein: CSVGLGVGETQYF.

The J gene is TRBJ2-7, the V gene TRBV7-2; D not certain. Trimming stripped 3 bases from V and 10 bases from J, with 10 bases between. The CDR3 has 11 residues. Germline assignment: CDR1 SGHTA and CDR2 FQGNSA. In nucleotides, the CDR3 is TGTGCCAGCAGCTTTCCCGGTCCTCAGTACTTC. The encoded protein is CASSFPGPQYF.

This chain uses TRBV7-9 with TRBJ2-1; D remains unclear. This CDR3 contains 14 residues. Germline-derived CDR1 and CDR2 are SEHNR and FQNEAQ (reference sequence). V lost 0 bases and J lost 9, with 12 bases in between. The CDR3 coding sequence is TGTGCCAGCAGCTTAGCCCGTAGCCCCGGTGAGCAGTTCTTC. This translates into CASSLARSPGEQFF.

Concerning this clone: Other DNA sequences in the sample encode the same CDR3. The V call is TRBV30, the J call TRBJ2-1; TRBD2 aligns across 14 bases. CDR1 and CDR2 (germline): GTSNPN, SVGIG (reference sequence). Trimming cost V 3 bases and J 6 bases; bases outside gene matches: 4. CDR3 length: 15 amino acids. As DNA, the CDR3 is TGTGCCTGGAGCCCGGGACTAGCGGGGGCCAATGAGCAGTTCTTC. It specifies CAWSPGLAGANEQFF.

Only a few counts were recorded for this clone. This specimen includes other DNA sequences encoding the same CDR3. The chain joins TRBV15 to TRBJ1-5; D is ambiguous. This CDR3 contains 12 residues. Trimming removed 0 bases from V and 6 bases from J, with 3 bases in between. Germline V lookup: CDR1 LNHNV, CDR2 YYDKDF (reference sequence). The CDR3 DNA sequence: TGTGCCACCAGCAGAGACGTTCAGCCCCAGCATTTT. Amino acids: CATSRDVQPQHF.